This entry features one TCR beta chain sequence. Its specificity is not known. These data come from a study of Ad26.COV2.S vaccination and SARS-CoV-2 variants. This CDR3 is 18 amino acids long. Germline trimming cut 4 bases from V and 4 bases from J; bases unmatched to any gene: 10. The germline gives CDR1 SNHLY, CDR2 FYNNEI. The table came from immunoSEQ multiplex PCR; TCRdb's copy has only in-frame clones and leaves some out. The table has about 140,000 clones, approximately 90% seen once. Study-level findings and limits: From the TCR breadth and depth analyses, total T cell responses may have been underestimated.

The chain links TRBV2 to TRBJ2-7, with TRBD2 matching 16 bases. This TCR was recovered from a human donor who had recovered from COVID-19. The sample in question was peripheral blood, obtained after recovery from COVID-19. The CDR3 DNA follows: TGTGCCAGCAGTGGGGCCGGGACTAGCGGGGGGGCCGTGTACGAGCAGTACTTC. This encodes CASSGAGTSGGAVYEQYF.